Following are 16 T cell receptor beta chains from one sample sequenced in a study of cytomegalovirus exposure and HLA in healthy donors. The PCR contained 60 Vbeta and 13 Jbeta primers. The protocol was immunoSEQ multiplex PCR, while the TCRdb copy is restricted to in-frame clones and leaves out a portion. The sample shows 40,000 to 45,000 clones, 60% to 80% of them seen only once. The sequencing input was PBMCs. All receptors derive from a man aged 25-40 years in good health and CMV-seronegative.

The chain is built from TRBV4-2 and TRBJ2-1, with TRBD2 matching over 10 bases. The J segment lost 6 bases and the V segment lost 0 bases, leaving 2 bases of the junction unmatched. CDR3 length equals 15 residues. Germline V gives CDR1 LGHNA, CDR2 YNFKEQ. The CDR3 reads CASSQDWTSGNEQFF. The CDR3 coding sequence is TGTGCCAGCAGCCAAGATTGGACTAGCGGCAATGAGCAGTTCTTC.

As DNA, the CDR3 is TGTGCCAGCAGTGATGGGAGATATGGCTACACCTTC. This sequence encodes CASSDGRYGYTF. The V call is TRBV25-1, the J call TRBJ1-2; D call uncertain. V shed 3 bases and J shed 5 bases, with 7 bases lying between them. The germline V gene encodes CDR1 MGHDK and CDR2 SYGVNS. The CDR3 runs 12 residues.

This clone was counted between two and nine times. J is TRBJ2-7 and V is TRBV7-8; 7 positions agree with TRBD1. Germline V gene lookup returns CDR1 SGHVS and CDR2 FQNEAQ. The V gene end was trimmed by 6 bases and the J gene end by 1 base; junction bases not matched to a gene: 3. This CDR3 comprises 13 residues. The CDR3 loop is CASRGTASYEQYF. The CDR3 DNA is TGTGCCAGCAGGGGGACAGCATCCTACGAGCAGTACTTC. The whole variable domain, remainder taken from reference TRBV7-8 and TRBJ2-7, is GAGVSQSPRYKVAKRGQDVALRCDPISGHVSLFWYQQALGQGPEFLTYFQNEAQLDKSGLPSDRFFAERPEGSVSTLKIQRTQQEDSAVYLCASRGTASYEQYFGPGTRLTVT.

The chain is built from TRBV5-1 and TRBJ2-7, with 7 bases identical to TRBD1. Germline V gene sequence: CDR1 SGHRS, CDR2 YFSETQ. This CDR3 has 16 amino acids. The V segment lost 1 base and the J segment 1 base; nucleotides outside the gene matches: 8. This CDR3 is CASSLTPGTASYEQYF. The CDR3 region has the DNA TGCGCCAGCAGCTTGACCCCCGGGACAGCTTCCTACGAGCAGTACTTC.

The genes are TRBV13 and TRBJ2-5; D is perhaps TRBD1 (5 bases). There are 15 residues in the CDR3. V was cut by 0 bases and J by 2 bases, with 10 bases left in between. Germline assignment: CDR1 PRHDT and CDR2 FYEKMQ (reference sequence). For the CDR3, the DNA is TGTGCCAGCAGCTTAGGCCAGGGCGAGCAAGAGACCCAGTACTTC. Translated: CASSLGQGEQETQYF.

The chain employs TRBV10-1 and TRBJ2-3; 12 bases are a match to TRBD2. Per the germline V gene, CDR1 is WNHNN and CDR2 is SYGVQD (reference sequence). With 10 bases clipped from V and 4 bases from J, the junction kept 15 bases outside the gene matches. This CDR3 is built from 17 residues. CDR3 loop: CATLDRVASGRADTQYF. The CDR3, as DNA: TGCGCCACCCTGGACAGGGTCGCTAGCGGGAGGGCAGATACGCAGTATTTT.

The chain recombines TRBV29-1 with TRBJ1-4, with D possibly being TRBD1 (5 bases). The ends were cut back, 6 bases at V and 0 bases at J, with 14 bases in the middle. Germline CDR1 and CDR2: SQVTM and ANQGSEA. There are 15 residues in the CDR3. The CDR3 loop reads CSVVGQIATNEKLFF. Written as DNA, the CDR3 is TGCAGCGTCGTCGGACAAATTGCAACTAATGAAAAACTGTTTTTT. Full variable domain (rest looked up from reference TRBV29-1 and TRBJ1-4): SAVISQKPSRDICQRGTSLTIQCQVDSQVTMMFWYRQQPGQSLTLIATANQGSEATYESGFVIDKFPISRPNLTFSTLTVSNMSPEDSSIYLCSVVGQIATNEKLFFGSGTQLSVL.

The chain uses TRBV7-2 and TRBJ2-1; no clear D. Germline V lookup: CDR1 SGHTA, CDR2 FQGNSA. Trimming took off 6 bases at V and 10 bases at J, with 16 bases between the two ends. The CDR3 runs to 13 residues. The DNA for the CDR3 is TGTGCCAGCAGGATACCCCTTTTCCAGGAGCAGTTCTTC. Translation: CASRIPLFQEQFF.

The chain is built from TRBV27 and TRBJ2-1, with 10 bases matching TRBD2. J lost 16 bases, V lost 4 bases, and 16 bases had no gene match. Germline CDR1 reads MNHEY; CDR2 reads SMNVEV (reference sequence). This CDR3 contains 15 residues. In DNA form, the CDR3 reads TGTGCCAGCAGTTCGTACAGCGGGAGGGCCTTTGTAGCCTTCTTC. Amino acids: CASSSYSGRAFVAFF.

V and J are TRBV4-1 and TRBJ2-3; D is possibly TRBD2 (6 bases). Deletions cut 0 bases from V and 8 bases from J, with 15 bases between. Germline V gene sequence: CDR1 MGHRA, CDR2 YSYEKL. The CDR3 consists of 15 residues. The CDR3 DNA sequence: TGCGCCAGCAGCCAAGATCCCACGGGAGCCGGTACGCAGTATTTT. This translates into CASSQDPTGAGTQYF.

V gene TRBV7-3 combines with J gene TRBJ2-1, with 14 bases fitting TRBD2. Germline lookup yields CDR1 SGHTA and CDR2 FQGTGA. V dropped 5 bases and J dropped 11; count of bases not matched to a gene: 14. This CDR3 is built from 17 residues. Here the CDR3 DNA reads TGTGCCAGCAGCGCCCAACCCGGGACTAGCGGGAGCACTCAGCAGTTCTTC. Encoded protein: CASSAQPGTSGSTQQFF.

In regard to this clone: At the DNA level, this CDR3 is encoded by other sequences in the same sample as well. V is TRBV13 and J is TRBJ2-7; 8 bases fit TRBD2. The ends lost 2 bases at V and 1 base at J; junction bases unmatched: 1. Looked up from germline, CDR1 is PRHDT and CDR2 is FYEKMQ (reference sequence). The CDR3 spans 14 residues. The CDR3 sequence is CASSLPGGSYEQYF. In nucleotides, the CDR3 is TGTGCCAGCAGCTTACCGGGGGGGTCCTACGAGCAGTACTTC.

A note on this clone: An end of the junction does not agree with germline; a read error may underlie this. The genes are TRBV27 and TRBJ2-7; possible D gene TRBD2, 5 bases. Germline V gene sequence: CDR1 MNHEY, CDR2 SMNVEV (reference sequence). The CDR3 is 14 amino acids. DNA for the CDR3: TGTGCCAGCAACCCATGGGCGGGTACCTACGGGCAGTACTTC. Translation: CASNPWAGTYGQYF.

The rearrangement joins TRBV7-9 to TRBJ2-5, with 9 bases lining up with TRBD2. CDR1 is SEHNR, CDR2 FQNEAQ, per germline (reference sequence). The CDR3 extends over 16 amino acids. V trimming: 1 base; J trimming: 4 bases; junction bases outside the gene matches: 7. The DNA of the CDR3 is TGTGCCAGCAGCTTAGGGATAGCGGGAGTAGGAGAGACCCAGTACTTC. This gives the protein CASSLGIAGVGETQYF.

The V gene is TRBV18, the J gene TRBJ1-5, with D perhaps matching TRBD1 (6 bases). The CDR3 runs 13 residues. CDR1 KGHSH and CDR2 LQKENI come from the germline V gene. Deletions cut 2 bases from V and 7 bases from J, with 9 bases between. The chain's CDR3 is CASSPGGGQPQHF. DNA for the CDR3: TGTGCCAGCTCACCAGGGGGCGGACAGCCCCAGCATTTT.

This CDR3 reads CASSRMGRRLEPYEQYF. In DNA form, the CDR3 reads TGTGCCAGCAGCCGGATGGGCAGGCGACTAGAACCCTACGAGCAGTACTTC. The chain joins TRBV7-3 to TRBJ2-7; weak D call: TRBD2 (6 bases). CDR1 is SGHTA, CDR2 FQGTGA, per germline. V lost 5 bases to trimming and J lost 2 bases, with 22 bases between them. This CDR3 has 17 residues.